A selection of T cell receptor beta chains follows, all from one sample in a study of blood T cell repertoires in COVID-19. Sequencing was performed with immunoSEQ multiplex PCR; in TCRdb, only in-frame clones are kept and a portion is missing. The sample yields some 220,000 clones, around 81% seen once. The material sequenced was peripheral blood. These receptors all stem from a woman aged 55-69 years with active or convalescent COVID-19. The CDR3 runs from the conserved cysteine through the conserved F or W. D genes are given only for firm matches. Size is omitted from some rows. Given values are once, few, many or a class for expanded clones.

-,TRBV19,-,TRBJ2-5,TGTGCCAGTAGTATCAGGGCGGGGCAAGAGACCCAGTACTTC,CASSIRAGQETQYF
TRBD1,TRBV19,-,TRBJ1-5,TGTGCCAGTCGGCGGGACAGGGCAAATAGCAATCAGCCCCAGCATTTT,CASRRDRANSNQPQHF
-,TRBV4-1,-,TRBJ2-4,TGCGCCAGCAGCCACCCAGGGGCGGAAAACATTCAGTACTTC,CASSHPGAENIQYF
-,TRBV13,-,TRBJ1-1,TGTGCCAGCAGCCCGGAAACAGGGTTGGACACTGAAGCTTTCTTT,CASSPETGLDTEAFF
-,TRBV5-1,-,TRBJ2-1,TGCGCCAGCAGCTTGGTCCCTAGGTCCAATGAGCAGTTCTTC,CASSLVPRSNEQFF
-,TRBV4-1,once,TRBJ2-4,TGCGCCAGCAGCCCCCACCAGGACAGCTCTAGGGGGGCCAAAAACATTCAGTACTTC,CASSPHQDSSRGAKNIQYF
TRBD2,TRBV7-6,-,TRBJ2-3,TGTGCCAGCAGCTTAGCCCAGCGGGGGGGCACAGATACGCAGTATTTT,CASSLAQRGGTDTQYF
TRBD2,TRBV29-1,-,TRBJ2-1,TGCAGCGTGGGGACGACTAGCCCCTCTGAGCAGTTCTTC,CSVGTTSPSEQFF
-,TRBV10-2,-,TRBJ2-2,TGCGCCAGCAGCAAGGTGGGGCCTCCCGGCGGGGAGCTGTTTTTT,CASSKVGPPGGELFF
TRBD2,TRBV19,-,TRBJ2-1,TGTGCCAGTAGTATAGATTCGGCTAGCGGGAGTTACAATGAGCAGTTCTTC,CASSIDSASGSYNEQFF
TRBD2,TRBV5-6,-,TRBJ2-5,TGTGCCAGCAGCTTGGTTCTGCGGGGGGGGTACCAAGAGACCCAGTACTTC,CASSLVLRGGYQETQYF
TRBD2,TRBV19,-,TRBJ2-2,TGTGCCAGTAGTAACGGGAGGGTGACCGGGGAGCTGTTTTTT,CASSNGRVTGELFF
TRBD2,TRBV12-3/TRBV12-4,-,TRBJ2-1,TGTGCCAGCAGTTTAATGCCGGGAGGGGAGTTCTTC,CASSLMPGGEFF
TRBD1,TRBV5-1,-,TRBJ2-5,TGCGCCAGCAGCTTGCCGCAGGGGGCGCGGGGAGAGACCCAGTACTTC,CASSLPQGARGETQYF
-,TRBV16,-,TRBJ1-4,TGTGCCAGCAGCTTCAGGGCTGCTAATGAAAAACTGTTTTTT,CASSFRAANEKLFF
-,TRBV19,few,TRBJ2-7,TGTGCCAGCAGCAAAATGAGGAGCTACGAGCAGTACTTC,CASSKMRSYEQYF
TRBD2,TRBV9,few,TRBJ2-3,TGTGCCAGCAGCGTGGGACCCGGGACTAGCGGGAGGGCCCTCGCAGATACGCAGTATTTT,CASSVGPGTSGRALADTQYF
-,TRBV3-1/TRBV3-2,-,TRBJ2-5,TGTGCCAGCAGCCAAGATGGGACAAACCTGGAGACCCAGTACTTC,CASSQDGTNLETQYF
-,TRBV12-5,-,TRBJ1-2,TGTGCTAGTGGTTTGGGACTCGGGTACACCTTC,CASGLGLGYTF
TRBD1,TRBV6-5,-,TRBJ1-2,TGTGCCAGCAGTCGGACAGGGGATGGCTACACCTTC,CASSRTGDGYTF
-,TRBV28,once,TRBJ2-3,TGTGCCAGCAGTCCGGACAAATACACAGATACGCAGTATTTT,CASSPDKYTDTQYF
TRBD2,TRBV27,-,TRBJ2-7,TGTGCCAGCAGTTTTTTGGGGCGGGGGTACGAGCAGTACTTC,CASSFLGRGYEQYF
-,TRBV3-1/TRBV3-2,-,TRBJ1-5,TGTGCCAGCAGCCAAGATGTGGGCCAGCCCCAGCATTTT,CASSQDVGQPQHF